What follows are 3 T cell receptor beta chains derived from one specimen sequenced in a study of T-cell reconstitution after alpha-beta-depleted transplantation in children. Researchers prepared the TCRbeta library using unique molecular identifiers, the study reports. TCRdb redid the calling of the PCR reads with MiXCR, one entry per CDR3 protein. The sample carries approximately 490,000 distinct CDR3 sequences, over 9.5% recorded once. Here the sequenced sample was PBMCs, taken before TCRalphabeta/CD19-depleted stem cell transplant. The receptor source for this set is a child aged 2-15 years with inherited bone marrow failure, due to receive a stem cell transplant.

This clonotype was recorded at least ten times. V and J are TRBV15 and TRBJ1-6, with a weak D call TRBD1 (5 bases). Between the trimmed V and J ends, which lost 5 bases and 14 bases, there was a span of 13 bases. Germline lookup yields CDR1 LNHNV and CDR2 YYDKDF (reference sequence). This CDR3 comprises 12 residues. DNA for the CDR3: TGTGCCACCAGCCTCGGTTACAGGTCCCTCCACTTT. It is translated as CATSLGYRSLHF. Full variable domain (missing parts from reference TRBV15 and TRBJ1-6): DAMVIQNPRYQVTQFGKPVTLSCSQTLNHNVMYWYQQKSSQAPKLLFHYYDKDFNNEADTPDNFQSRRPNTSFCFLDIRSPGLGDTAMYLCATSLGYRSLHFGNGTRLTVT.

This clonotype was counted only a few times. For the CDR3, the DNA is TGCAGTGCTGGCGGGGCTAGCGGGACAGATACGCAGTATTTT. Its translation: CSAGGASGTDTQYF. The rearrangement links TRBV20-1 to TRBJ2-3, with TRBD2 matching over 8 bases. V lost 5 bases and J lost 3; bases outside the gene matches: 7. There are 14 residues in the CDR3. Germline assignment: CDR1 DFQATT and CDR2 SNEGSKA (reference sequence).

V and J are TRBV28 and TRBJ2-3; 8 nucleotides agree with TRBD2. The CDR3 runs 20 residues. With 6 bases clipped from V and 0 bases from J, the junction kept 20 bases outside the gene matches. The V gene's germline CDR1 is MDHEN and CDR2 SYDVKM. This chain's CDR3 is CASRRTGTWDGGGSTDTQYF. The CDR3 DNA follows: TGTGCCAGCAGGCGAACAGGAACGTGGGACGGGGGGGGCAGCACAGATACGCAGTATTTT.